Listed below are T cell receptor beta chains from one sample, sequenced in a study of T cells in Graves' hyperthyroidism and ophthalmopathy. One entry per CDR3 protein, called by TCRdb with MiXCR from the multiplex PCR reads. This table has over 550,000 distinct CDR3 sequences, approximately 15% appearing once. Sequencing was performed on blood. The receptors derive from a woman aged 18-35 years with Graves' hyperthyroidism. Both conserved end residues are part of each CDR3. Fields, in order: J gene, clone size, V gene, D gene, CDR3 DNA, CDR3 protein. D genes are given only for firm matches. Size values are once, few and many counts, or a class for expanded clones, and some rows have none.

TRBJ2-1 | few | TRBV11-2 | TRBD2 | TGTGCCAGCAGCTTAGCGACGAGCGGGGCGTACAATGAGCAGTTCTTC | CASSLATSGAYNEQFF
TRBJ1-2 | . | TRBV2 | . | TGTGCCAGCAGTTATTTAGGTCAGGCAGGCAACTATGGCTACACCTTC | CASSYLGQAGNYGYTF
TRBJ2-7 | few | TRBV29-1 | . | TGCAGCGTAAACCGGGCCCACGAGCAGTACTTC | CSVNRAHEQYF
TRBJ2-5 | many | TRBV7-2 | . | TGTGCCAGCAGCCCCCCGCGAGAGACCCAGTACTTC | CASSPPRETQYF
TRBJ2-7 | many | TRBV27 | . | TGTGCCAGCAGTTTAGAGGCGCGGGGGCCCTACGAGCAGTACTTC | CASSLEARGPYEQYF
TRBJ2-7 | many | TRBV6-6 | TRBD1 | TGTGCCAGCAGTTACGTGGGACAGAGTTCCTACGAGCAGTACTTC | CASSYVGQSSYEQYF
TRBJ1-2 | . | TRBV29-1 | . | TGCAGCGTTGAAGGGGAAGGGCAGGCTCTCTATGGCTACACCTTC | CSVEGEGQALYGYTF
TRBJ2-7 | many | TRBV12-3/TRBV12-4 | . | TGTGCCAGCAGTTTACAGGTTTCCTACGAGCAGTACTTC | CASSLQVSYEQYF
TRBJ2-3 | . | TRBV7-9 | TRBD2 | TGTGCCAGCAGCCCTCGACTAGCGGGAGAGGTAGATACGCAGTATTTT | CASSPRLAGEVDTQYF
TRBJ2-3 | . | TRBV4-3 | TRBD1 | TGCGCCAGCAGCCGCTTCCCCGACAGGGCAGATACGCAGTATTTT | CASSRFPDRADTQYF
TRBJ2-1 | . | TRBV11-3 | . | TGTGCCAGCAGCCTCGGGACGCCCCAGGGTGAGCAGTTCTTC | CASSLGTPQGEQFF
TRBJ2-7 | . | TRBV20-1 | TRBD1 | TGCAGTGCCCGAGAGGGGACAGATTACTACGAGCAGTACTTC | CSAREGTDYYEQYF
TRBJ2-7 | many | TRBV29-1 | TRBD2 | TGCAGCGTTGTTGGTAGGGGACTAGCGGGAGGTTTCTACGAGCAGTACTTC | CSVVGRGLAGGFYEQYF
TRBJ1-1 | many | TRBV2 | TRBD1 | TGTGCCAGCAACAATCCGGGACAGGGGTTCCCTGAAGCTTTCTTT | CASNNPGQGFPEAFF
TRBJ2-1 | few | TRBV24-1 | TRBD1 | TGTGCCACCAGTGACCCGGACAGGTACAATGAGCAGTTCTTC | CATSDPDRYNEQFF
TRBJ2-5 | many | TRBV7-9 | TRBD2 | TGTGCCAGCAGTACTAGCGGTCAAGAGACCCAGTACTTC | CASSTSGQETQYF
TRBJ1-5 | many | TRBV6-2/TRBV6-3 | . | TGTGCCAGCAGTTACTCGATAGTCGGTGGGGGCTTTGGCAATCAGCCCCAGCATTTT | CASSYSIVGGGFGNQPQHF
TRBJ2-2 | . | TRBV28 | TRBD2 | TGTGCCAGCCTTGAACGGGGGGTTGTCGGGGAGCTGTTTTTT | CASLERGVVGELFF
TRBJ2-1 | few | TRBV18 | . | TGTGCCAACTCATCCGGACCTTACAATGAGCAGTTCTTC | CANSSGPYNEQFF
TRBJ2-2 | . | TRBV12-3/TRBV12-4 | . | TGTGCCAGCGAGGGATCGAACACCGGGGAGCTGTTTTTT | CASEGSNTGELFF
TRBJ2-1 | . | TRBV7-9 | TRBD2 | TGTGCCAGCAGCCTGACTAGCGGGAGAAGACAAAGCTCCTACAATGAGCAGTTCTTC | CASSLTSGRRQSSYNEQFF
TRBJ1-1 | . | TRBV28 | TRBD1 | TGTGCCAGCAGCCAACAGGGGGTCACTGAAGCTTTCTTT | CASSQQGVTEAFF
TRBJ1-5 | few | TRBV4-1 | . | TGCGCCAGCAGCCAAGCGGGAGGGACACCCAATCAGCCCCAGCATTTT | CASSQAGGTPNQPQHF
TRBJ1-5 | . | TRBV5-4 | . | TGTGCCAGCAGCTTGGACCCTAGCAATCAGCCCCAGCATTTT | CASSLDPSNQPQHF
TRBJ2-7 | . | TRBV19 | TRBD1 | TGTGCCAGTAGTACCGGGGACAGGGCGTACGAGCAGTACTTC | CASSTGDRAYEQYF
TRBJ2-1 | . | TRBV4-1 | TRBD1 | TGCGCCAGCAGCCAAAGGACAGGGGGGGATGAGCAGTTCTTC | CASSQRTGGDEQFF
TRBJ2-3 | . | TRBV6-4 | . | TGTGCCAGCAGCGCCGCTGACACAGATACGCAGTATTTT | CASSAADTDTQYF
TRBJ2-1 | . | TRBV12-3/TRBV12-4 | . | TGTGCCAGCAGGTCAGGGGGGGCAGGTAGGGGGAATGAGCAGTTCTTC | CASRSGGAGRGNEQFF
TRBJ2-1 | few | TRBV2 | . | TGTGCCAGCAGGGGGGGACGGAGTTCCTACAATGAGCAGTTCTTC | CASRGGRSSYNEQFF
TRBJ1-1 | few | TRBV6-1 | TRBD1 | TGTGCCAGCAGTACACAGGGGGGGAGCACTGAAGCTTTCTTT | CASSTQGGSTEAFF
TRBJ2-5 | . | TRBV24-1 | TRBD2 | TGTGCCACCAGTCGGGGGGGCGCAGAAAAACAAGAGACCCAGTACTTC | CATSRGGAEKQETQYF
TRBJ2-3 | . | TRBV5-1 | TRBD1 | TGCGCCAGCAGCTTGGCGACAGGGATCCCCACAGATACGCAGTATTTT | CASSLATGIPTDTQYF
TRBJ1-1 | . | TRBV29-1 | . | TGCAGCGTTGAGGAGGGGACGAACACTGAAGCTTTCTTT | CSVEEGTNTEAFF
TRBJ2-1 | . | TRBV29-1 | TRBD1 | TGCAGCGTTGGGGCAGGGGGCAATGAGCAGTTCTTC | CSVGAGGNEQFF
TRBJ2-6 | few | TRBV6-9 | . | TGTGCCAGCAGTTACACGGTGGGTCGGCGGGTTGGGGCCAACGTCCTGACTTTC | CASSYTVGRRVGANVLTF
TRBJ1-5 | few | TRBV20-1 | . | TGCAGTGCTAGGGGGGAACAGGGATTCGGTCAGCCCCAGCATTTT | CSARGEQGFGQPQHF
TRBJ2-6 | many | TRBV7-9 | . | TGTGCCAGCAGACTAGGGGGGCACGGGGCCAACGTCCTGACTTTC | CASRLGGHGANVLTF
TRBJ1-1 | once | TRBV7-3 | . | TGTGCCAGCAGCACCCAAGGACCGGGGACTGAAGCTTTCTTT | CASSTQGPGTEAFF
TRBJ2-7 | many | TRBV5-1 | TRBD1 | TGCGCCAGCAGCTTGGAGTCAGGGGGCACATACGAGCAGTACTTC | CASSLESGGTYEQYF
TRBJ2-3 | many | TRBV12-3/TRBV12-4 | . | TGTGCCAGCAGTTCGGGAGCGAGAAGAGAGGCAGATACGCAGTATTTT | CASSSGARREADTQYF
TRBJ1-2 | many | TRBV28 | . | TGTGCCAGCAGTTTGGGTAGGACAGCCCAATACTATGGCTACACCTTC | CASSLGRTAQYYGYTF
TRBJ2-7 | few | TRBV19 | TRBD1 | TGTGCCAGTAGTGCCGGGACAGGGTTCTACGAGCAGTACTTC | CASSAGTGFYEQYF
TRBJ2-3 | many | TRBV2 | . | TGTGCCAGCAGTGTCCAGGGGAGGACAGATACGCAGTATTTT | CASSVQGRTDTQYF
TRBJ1-2 | many | TRBV5-4 | . | TGTGCCAGCAGCTTGGATAGGAGCGCGAACTATGGCTACACCTTC | CASSLDRSANYGYTF
TRBJ2-7 | . | TRBV20-1 | TRBD1 | TGCAGTGCTGGACAGGGGTTGTCCTACGAGCAGTACTTC | CSAGQGLSYEQYF
TRBJ1-1 | . | TRBV29-1 | . | TGCAGCGTTGAAAAGGCCGTCGGGCGGACTGAAGCTTTCTTT | CSVEKAVGRTEAFF
TRBJ1-1 | . | TRBV4-3 | . | TGCGCCAGCAGCCAAGAGGCCATTACAGGAGGGGCTGAAGCTTTCTTT | CASSQEAITGGAEAFF
TRBJ2-4 | . | TRBV6-2/TRBV6-3 | TRBD2 | TGTGCCAGCAGCCGCACCTCGGGACTAGCGGGAGGGGACATTCAGTACTTC | CASSRTSGLAGGDIQYF
TRBJ2-1 | few | TRBV7-8 | . | TGTGCCAGCGGGCCCATGGAGTTCTTC | CASGPMEFF
TRBJ2-2 | few | TRBV29-1 | . | TGCAGCGTTGAACCGGGACAGAACACCGGGGAGCTGTTTTTT | CSVEPGQNTGELFF
TRBJ1-1 | many | TRBV10-3 | . | TGTGCCATCAGTCCGACAGCGCGACACACTGAAGCTTTCTTT | CAISPTARHTEAFF
TRBJ2-3 | many | TRBV3-1 | TRBD2 | TGTGCCAGCAGCCAAGTGGGACTAGGAACAGATACGCAGTATTTT | CASSQVGLGTDTQYF
TRBJ2-7 | few | TRBV30 | TRBD1 | TGTGCCTGGGGACAGGGATACGAGCAGTACTTC | CAWGQGYEQYF